A single sample is the source of the 10 T cell receptor beta chains below, sequenced in a study of cytomegalovirus exposure and HLA in healthy donors. Profiling relied on immunoSEQ multiplex PCR, and the TCRdb table lists in-frame clones only, not all of them. This table has approximately 76,000 clones, nearly 95% appearing once. Sequences were obtained from PBMCs. These receptor sequences come from a young woman in good health and CMV-seronegative.

The genes are TRBV4-3 and TRBJ2-7; no definite D call. Per germline, CDR1 LGHNA and CDR2 YSLEER. The CDR3 is 16 residues long. Trimming removed 0 bases at V and 0 bases at J, with 12 bases between. The DNA for the CDR3 is TGCGCCAGCAGCCAAGATAGGATAGCCCCCTCCTACGAGCAGTACTTC. It translates to CASSQDRIAPSYEQYF.

The chain has TRBV2 and TRBJ2-7; possibly TRBD1 for D (5 bases). Between the trimmed V and J ends, which lost 6 bases and 0 bases, there was a span of 12 bases. The CDR3 is made up of 14 amino acids. Looked up from germline, CDR1 is SNHLY and CDR2 is FYNNEI. The CDR3 loop is CASRVTVNSYEQYF. In DNA, the CDR3 is TGTGCCAGCAGGGTGACAGTAAACTCCTACGAGCAGTACTTC.

V gene TRBV19 combines with J gene TRBJ1-5, with D perhaps TRBD1 (6 bases). This CDR3 has 15 residues. With 8 bases removed from V and 2 bases from J, the gap between germline ends came to 16 bases. Per germline, CDR1 LNHDA and CDR2 SQIVND (reference sequence). The CDR3 loop is CASVLTGLGNQPQHF. The CDR3 coding sequence is TGTGCCAGTGTGCTGACAGGATTAGGCAATCAGCCCCAGCATTTT.

V is TRBV2 and J is TRBJ2-2, with 9 bases that match TRBD2. Germline assignment: CDR1 SNHLY and CDR2 FYNNEI. The J segment lost 4 bases and the V segment lost 3 bases, leaving 6 bases of the junction unmatched. CDR3 length: 16 amino acids. The CDR3 region is CASSDIAGVGTGELFF. The CDR3 DNA sequence: TGTGCCAGCAGTGACATAGCGGGAGTCGGCACCGGGGAGCTGTTTTTT.

This chain joins TRBV7-2 and TRBJ2-7; TRBD1 aligns across 7 bases. The germline V gene encodes CDR1 SGHTA and CDR2 FQGNSA. The V gene end was trimmed by 0 bases and the J gene end by 0 bases; junction bases not matched to a gene: 2. The length of the CDR3 is 15 residues. The CDR3: CASSLAGDSSYEQYF. In DNA form, the CDR3 reads TGTGCCAGCAGCTTAGCGGGGGACAGCTCCTACGAGCAGTACTTC.

The V call is TRBV5-8, the J call TRBJ2-7; 7 bases map to TRBD2. V was pared by 2 bases and J by 0 bases, with 5 bases of the junction left unmatched. The CDR3 covers 15 residues. Germline lookup yields CDR1 SGHTS and CDR2 YDEGEE. The CDR3 sequence: CASSFGLGSSYEQYF. The DNA for the CDR3 is TGTGCCAGCAGCTTTGGACTAGGTAGCTCCTACGAGCAGTACTTC.

This chain uses TRBV9 with TRBJ2-5; 10 positions agree with TRBD2. The CDR3 spans 19 residues. V lost 0 bases, J lost 7 bases, and 18 bases stayed unmatched. The germline CDR1 and CDR2 sequences are SGDLS and YYNGEE. The CDR3 protein is CASSVVLAGDRPKSGTQYF. The CDR3 region has the DNA TGTGCCAGCAGCGTAGTCCTAGCGGGAGACCGCCCAAAGAGCGGGACCCAGTACTTC.

This clone was seen a few times. This sequence joins TRBV2 and TRBJ2-7, with D uncertain. Trimming removed 0 bases from V and 4 bases from J, with 13 bases in between. The germline gives CDR1 SNHLY, CDR2 FYNNEI. The CDR3 loop spans 15 amino acids. The CDR3 nucleotides are TGTGCCAGCAGTGAAGCGAGCCCTCTCGGGTACGAGCAGTACTTC. This translates into CASSEASPLGYEQYF.

This clone was counted once. This rearrangement joins TRBV5-1 to TRBJ2-7, with D unresolved. The germline V and J ends were trimmed by 4 bases and 1 base, with 15 bases remaining between them. Per germline, CDR1 SGHRS and CDR2 YFSETQ. This CDR3 is 15 amino acids long. The CDR3 spells CASSLNRVKSYEQYF. CDR3 bases: TGCGCCAGCAGCCTGAATAGAGTGAAGTCCTACGAGCAGTACTTC.

This clone occurred once. This rearrangement joins TRBV4-3 to TRBJ2-7; D possibly corresponds to TRBD2 (7 bases). Trimming left V 3 bases short and J 4 bases short, with 16 bases between. CDR3 length: 15 residues. The germline V gene encodes CDR1 LGHNA and CDR2 YSLEER. CDR3 nucleotides: TGCGCCAGCAGCCACTTTCGGGGGGCAGATTACGAGCAGTACTTC. Translated: CASSHFRGADYEQYF.